This T cell receptor (beta chain) came from a study of T cell repertoires in cytomegalovirus infection. Whole-study findings and limits: HLA-C-restricted, CMV-specific TCR beta clonotypes were dominant ex vivo.

Trimming removed 3 bases from V and 4 bases from J; junction bases left unmatched: 12. CDR3 length equals 16 residues. Germline values: CDR1 SGHDT, CDR2 YYEEEE. TCRdb recomputed calls from the reads with MiXCR, one row per CDR3 protein. The sample holds fewer than 700,000 distinct CDR3 sequences, about 24% seen once. Of note for this clonotype: No antigen is known for it.

The sequence was collected from a human donor in good health (CMV status not recorded). Some clones in this sample may be carry-over from other donors' samples. The sequencing input was CD8+ T cells from PBMCs. This chain connects TRBV5-6 to TRBJ1-2; TRBD1 matches at 7 bases. CDR3 region: CASSSRGQNNFYGYTF. The CDR3 DNA is TGTGCCAGCAGCTCTCGGGGACAGAACAATTTCTATGGCTACACCTTC.